This is a list of T cell receptor beta chains from one sample in a study of a mutant IDH1 vaccine in newly diagnosed glioma. The antigens for these receptors are not known. Profiling relied on immunoSEQ multiplex PCR, and the TCRdb table lists in-frame clones only, not all of them. The sample carries tens of thousands of clones, approximately 64% recorded once. Sequencing used peripheral blood mononuclear cells (PBMCs), obtained from a glioma patient whose treatment included an IDH1 peptide vaccine. The receptor source for this set is a man aged 40-55 years with glioma. Some clones in this sample may be carry-over from other donors' samples. Both conserved end residues are part of each CDR3. A D gene is named only where the DNA matches it firmly. Part of the rows lack a size; the others show once, few, many or a class for expanded clones.

>once|TRBV23-1|.|TRBJ2-5
TGCGCCAGCAGTCAATCGGAGGGGGGGCAGGAGACCCAGTACTTC
CASSQSEGGQETQYF
>.|TRBV6-6|.|TRBJ2-7
TGTGCCAGCAGTTACTCGAGGGCATACTACGAGCAGTACTTC
CASSYSRAYYEQYF
>.|TRBV15|.|TRBJ1-2
TGTGCCACCAGCAGGGTTTCGGGTGGCTACACCTTC
CATSRVSGGYTF
>.|TRBV30|.|TRBJ1-1
TGTGCCTGGAGAAAGAACACTGAAGCTTTCTTT
CAWRKNTEAFF
>few|TRBV21-1|.|TRBJ2-7
TGTGCCAGCAGCCGGAGCGAGCAGTACTTC
CASSRSEQYF
>.|TRBV5-1|.|TRBJ2-2
TGCGCCAGCAGCTTGGACGTGTTGGGCGGGAACGCGAACACCGGGGAGCTGTTTTTT
CASSLDVLGGNANTGELFF
>few|TRBV6-5|TRBD1|TRBJ1-2
TGTGCCAGCAGTTACACCGGACAGGGGGACTATGGCTACACCTTC
CASSYTGQGDYGYTF
>.|TRBV27|.|TRBJ1-5
TGTGCCAGCAGTTCCCACCGACAGATTAATCAGCCCCAGCATTTT
CASSSHRQINQPQHF
>.|TRBV7-8|TRBD1|TRBJ2-7
TGTGCCAGCAGCTCGGCAGCGGCGACAGGGGTGGGCTACGAGCAGTACTTC
CASSSAAATGVGYEQYF
>.|TRBV7-2|TRBD2|TRBJ2-5
TGTGCCAGCAGCTCAGGGACTAGCGGGGGGGAGACCCAGTACTTC
CASSSGTSGGETQYF
>.|TRBV15|.|TRBJ1-2
TGTGCCACCAGCAGAGGAAGACAGCAAACTAACTATGGCTACACCTTC
CATSRGRQQTNYGYTF
>.|TRBV9|.|TRBJ2-3
TGTGCCAGCAGCCCGGGGTCAGATACGCAGTATTTT
CASSPGSDTQYF
>once|TRBV2|.|TRBJ2-7
TGTGCCAGCAGCCTCGGGACAAAAGAAGCCTACGAGCAGTACTTC
CASSLGTKEAYEQYF
>once|TRBV9|.|TRBJ1-1
TGTGCCGGCAGCGTAGAGGTGAACACTGAAGCTTTCTTT
CAGSVEVNTEAFF
>.|TRBV4-2|TRBD2|TRBJ2-7
TGTGCCAGCAGCCAAGGACTAGCGGGGGGCTACGAGCAGTACTTC
CASSQGLAGGYEQYF
>.|TRBV14|.|TRBJ1-3
TGTGCCAGCAGTGAGAACAGGGCCCCTGGAAACACCATATATTTT
CASSENRAPGNTIYF
>.|TRBV5-1|TRBD1|TRBJ1-1
TGCGCCAGCAGCCGACAGGGTGTGAACACTGAAGCTTTCTTT
CASSRQGVNTEAFF
>few|TRBV30|.|TRBJ2-2
TGTGCCTGGAGCGGGGGGCCCAACACCGGGGAGCTGTTTTTT
CAWSGGPNTGELFF
>.|TRBV5-6|.|TRBJ2-7
TGTGCCAGCAGCTTCGCAGGGGGGGCGAGCTTCTACGAGCAGTACTTC
CASSFAGGASFYEQYF
>few|TRBV10-1|.|TRBJ1-1
TGCGCCAGCAGACAGGGCATGAACACTGAAGCTTTCTTT
CASRQGMNTEAFF
>.|TRBV7-8|.|TRBJ2-2
TGTGCCAGCAGCCACTCAGGGCCCGGGGAGCTGTTTTTT
CASSHSGPGELFF
>.|TRBV30|.|TRBJ1-2
TGTGCCTGGAGTGTATTAGCAGGTCTTGGCTATGGCTACACCTTC
CAWSVLAGLGYGYTF
>.|TRBV9|TRBD2|TRBJ2-3
TGTGCCAGCAGCACCGCGCTAGCGGGGGAACCAAAGGGAGATACGCAGTATTTT
CASSTALAGEPKGDTQYF
>.|TRBV5-1|.|TRBJ1-2
TGCGCCAGCAGAAGGACCGACGCTGTTAACTATGGCTACACCTTC
CASRRTDAVNYGYTF
>once|TRBV19|TRBD1|TRBJ1-4
TGTGCCAGTCGGGACAGAACTAATGAAAAACTGTTTTTT
CASRDRTNEKLFF
>.|TRBV6-5|.|TRBJ2-7
TGTGCCAGCAGTAAATCGGGGCCTTACGAGCAGTACTTC
CASSKSGPYEQYF
>.|TRBV5-6|.|TRBJ1-5
TGTGCCAGCAGCTTCTGGGTGACTAATCAGCCCCAGCATTTT
CASSFWVTNQPQHF
>few|TRBV5-1|TRBD2|TRBJ2-3
TGCGCCAGCAGTCCCGGGACTAGCGGCACAGATACGCAGTATTTT
CASSPGTSGTDTQYF
>few|TRBV4-1|.|TRBJ1-1
TGCGCCAGCAGCCTTCGACCGTTGAACACTGAAGCTTTCTTT
CASSLRPLNTEAFF
>.|TRBV6-6|.|TRBJ1-1
TGTGCCAGCAGTTATGGGACGGTGAACACTGAAGCTTTCTTT
CASSYGTVNTEAFF
>.|TRBV7-8|TRBD1|TRBJ1-1
TGTGCCAGCAGCCCAGGGGGGGACAGGGGGCGAGGTAGTGCTTTCTTT
CASSPGGDRGRGSAFF
>few|TRBV10-3|.|TRBJ2-5
TGTGCCATCAGTGAAACGGCAGCGCAAGAGACCCAGTACTTC
CAISETAAQETQYF
>few|TRBV6-6|.|TRBJ2-3
TGTGCCAGCAGCCCGTTACGGGGGCCCTCCACAGATACGCAGTATTTT
CASSPLRGPSTDTQYF
>.|TRBV2|.|TRBJ1-4
TGTGCCGCACAGGGTGAGAGGGAAAAACTGTTTTTT
CAAQGEREKLFF
>once|TRBV5-5|.|TRBJ1-4
TGTGCCAGCAGCTTTTTACCCGGACTAATAGCAACTAATGAAAAACTGTTTTTT
CASSFLPGLIATNEKLFF
>.|TRBV9|.|TRBJ1-2
TGTGCCAGCAGCGTCCGCGAAGACTATGGCTACACCTTC
CASSVREDYGYTF
>once|TRBV2|.|TRBJ1-4
TGTGCCAGCAGAAAAAGACAGATAAATGAAAAACTGTTTTTT
CASRKRQINEKLFF
>.|TRBV4-1|.|TRBJ1-6
TGCGCCAGCAGCGAAAGAGGGCAGGGAGCTAATTCACCCCTCCACTTT
CASSERGQGANSPLHF
>once|TRBV7-9|TRBD1|TRBJ1-2
TGTGCCAGCAGCCAGGACAGGGGAGACTATGGCTACACCTTC
CASSQDRGDYGYTF
>.|TRBV9|.|TRBJ2-2
TGTGCCAGCAGCTCCCGGGTGAACACCGGGGAGCTGTTTTTT
CASSSRVNTGELFF
>.|TRBV29-1|TRBD1|TRBJ1-1
TGCAGCGCCATGGGACAGGTTAACACTGAAACTTTCTTT
CSAMGQVNTETFF
>.|TRBV5-1|.|TRBJ1-1
TGCGCCAGCAGCCCTCGGACGGCGGAATCTGAAGCTTTCTTT
CASSPRTAESEAFF
>.|TRBV9|.|TRBJ2-7
TGTGCCAGCAGCGTAGACGGAGCTGCCTACGAGCAGTACTTC
CASSVDGAAYEQYF
>.|TRBV19|TRBD1|TRBJ1-1
TGTGCCAGTATAAGGAGGGGGCGCGGGAACACTGAAGCTTTCTTT
CASIRRGRGNTEAFF
>.|TRBV5-1|.|TRBJ1-1
TGCGCCAGCATGGCCTTCTCGAACACTGAAGCTTTCTTT
CASMAFSNTEAFF
>.|TRBV18|TRBD2|TRBJ2-7
TGTGCCAGCTCACCACCGGGGACTAGCGGCTACGAGCAGTACTTC
CASSPPGTSGYEQYF
>.|TRBV13|.|TRBJ1-6
TGTGCCAGCAGCTTGGGACGGGGGGATAATTCACCCCTCCACTTT
CASSLGRGDNSPLHF
>.|TRBV11-2|.|TRBJ1-1
TGTGCCAGCAGCTTGGGTGGGACACCCAAATCGCTGAGAAAAGCTTTCTTT
CASSLGGTPKSLRKAFF
>.|TRBV4-1|TRBD2|TRBJ2-3
TGCGCCAGCAGCCCAAACGCCGTCGACCGGGGGGGAAGAGATACGCAGTATTTT
CASSPNAVDRGGRDTQYF
>.|TRBV2|TRBD1|TRBJ1-1
TGTGCCAGCAGCTACGGGACAGGGGTTGAAGCTTTCTTT
CASSYGTGVEAFF
>few|TRBV6-1|.|TRBJ2-1
TGTGCCAGCAGTGAAGAGCCAGGAACGTACAATGAGCAGTTCTTC
CASSEEPGTYNEQFF
>.|TRBV18|.|TRBJ2-5
TGTGCCAGCTCACGACTAGACCAAGAGACCCAGTACTTC
CASSRLDQETQYF
>few|TRBV5-6|.|TRBJ1-6
TGTGCCAGCAGCTTGCGTCAGGGGAGATCACCCCTCCACTTT
CASSLRQGRSPLHF
>once|TRBV21-1|.|TRBJ1-5
TGTGCCAGCAGCAAAGGGGTCGAAGGAGAGGGTAATCAGCCCCAGCATTTT
CASSKGVEGEGNQPQHF
>.|TRBV15|.|TRBJ2-7
TGTGCCACCAGCGACCAACAGCGAAGGGGGTCCTACGAGCAGTACTTC
CATSDQQRRGSYEQYF
>once|TRBV30|.|TRBJ1-4
TGTGCCTGGAGTGTAAGAGGGTCCCCCCCCTTAGAGGAAAAACTGTTTTTT
CAWSVRGSPPLEEKLFF
>few|TRBV27|TRBD2|TRBJ2-7
TGTGCCAGCAGGGGATCGGGACTAGCGACCCACGAGCAGTACTTC
CASRGSGLATHEQYF
>few|TRBV6-5|.|TRBJ2-2
TGTGCCAGCAGTTACGGCCAGGCCTGGGACACCGGGGAGCTGTTTTTT
CASSYGQAWDTGELFF